These T cell receptor beta chains were read from a single sample in a study of blood T cells in healthy people across ages. TCRdb redid the calling of the 5' RACE reads with MiXCR, one entry per CDR3 protein. The sample lists more than 800,000 distinct CDR3 sequences; more than 25% were seen once. What was sequenced was blood. Source of these receptors: a woman aged 80 or over in good health. CDR3s include the opening cysteine and the closing phenylalanine or tryptophan. D genes are given only for firm matches. Size is omitted from some rows. Given values are once, few, many or a class for expanded clones.

TRBJ1-1,.,.,TRBV20-1,CSGTNTGVQGAFF,TGCAGTGGTACCAACACCGGAGTCCAAGGAGCTTTCTTT
TRBJ2-4,TRBD2,.,TRBV24-1,CATGAASGGTSKNIQYF,TGTGCCACCGGTGCCGCCAGCGGGGGGACCTCCAAAAACATTCAGTACTTC
TRBJ2-3,.,.,TRBV12-3/TRBV12-4,CASSYSEGPADAQYF,TGTGCCAGCAGCTATAGCGAGGGGCCAGCAGATGCGCAGTATTTT
TRBJ1-2,TRBD1,few,TRBV27,CASSQQGVRNYGYTF,TGTGCCAGCAGCCAACAGGGGGTCCGTAACTATGGCTACACCTTC
TRBJ1-2,.,.,TRBV3-1,CASSQEGRRFYGYTF,TGTGCCAGCAGCCAAGAAGGGAGGCGGTTCTATGGCTACACCTTC
TRBJ2-5,.,.,TRBV20-1,CSAPDAAQETQYF,TGCAGTGCCCCAGACGCGGCCCAAGAGACCCAGTACTTC
TRBJ2-7,.,.,TRBV4-1,CASSPRDTQSYEQYF,TGCGCCAGCAGCCCACGGGACACTCAATCCTACGAGCAGTACTTC
TRBJ1-1,.,few,TRBV5-1,CATREGNTEAFF,TGCGCCACCCGGGAAGGGAACACTGAAGCTTTCTTT
TRBJ2-5,.,many,TRBV5-6,CASSLAWEETQYF,TGTGCCAGCAGCTTGGCGTGGGAAGAGACCCAGTACTTC
TRBJ2-7,.,many,TRBV20-1,CSARANTGYYEQYF,TGCAGTGCTAGGGCTAACACAGGGTACTACGAGCAGTACTTC
TRBJ2-3,TRBD2,few,TRBV27,CASSRYAVTSGGPLGTDTQYF,TGTGCCAGCAGTCGATACGCGGTAACTAGCGGGGGGCCCCTAGGCACAGATACGCAGTATTTT
TRBJ2-7,.,many,TRBV6-2/TRBV6-3,CASSSRRILPYEQYF,TGTGCCAGCAGTTCCCGCCGGATTCTCCCCTACGAGCAGTACTTC
TRBJ2-7,TRBD2,many,TRBV6-2/TRBV6-3,CASSYPSGGYEQYF,TGTGCCAGCAGTTACCCTAGCGGGGGGTACGAGCAGTACTTC
TRBJ2-7,.,few,TRBV10-3,CAISESGSSYEQYF,TGTGCCATCAGTGAGTCTGGCAGCTCCTACGAGCAGTACTTC
TRBJ1-6,TRBD1,many,TRBV27,CASSPYDREHSPLHF,TGTGCCAGCAGTCCATACGACAGGGAGCATTCACCCCTCCACTTT
TRBJ2-7,.,few,TRBV18,CASSPGRGSSYEQYF,TGTGCCAGCTCACCAGGGAGGGGGAGCTCCTACGAGCAGTACTTC
TRBJ2-5,TRBD2,.,TRBV20-1,CNAGLTSVTETQYF,TGCAATGCTGGACTGACTAGCGTGACGGAGACCCAGTACTTC
TRBJ2-5,TRBD1,.,TRBV14,CASSQDRNRGPQETQYF,TGTGCCAGCAGCCAAGATAGGAACAGGGGGCCGCAAGAGACCCAGTACTTC
TRBJ2-7,.,.,TRBV20-1,CSARDWVAEQYF,TGCAGTGCTAGAGATTGGGTAGCCGAGCAGTACTTC
TRBJ2-1,TRBD1,.,TRBV7-9,CASSLDRGSREQFF,TGTGCCAGCAGCTTAGACAGGGGCTCGCGCGAGCAGTTCTTC
TRBJ2-5,.,many,TRBV6-2/TRBV6-3,CASSWGVRQETQYF,TGTGCCAGCAGTTGGGGTGTGCGCCAAGAGACCCAGTACTTC
TRBJ2-5,.,many,TRBV6-6,CASSPPGGWETQYF,TGTGCCAGCAGTCCCCCAGGGGGGTGGGAGACCCAGTACTTC
TRBJ1-1,.,many,TRBV12-3/TRBV12-4,CASSPGRAGTEAFF,TGTGCCAGCAGTCCAGGCCGCGCGGGCACTGAAGCTTTCTTT
TRBJ1-1,.,.,TRBV11-2,CASSLARESRTEAFF,TGTGCCAGCAGCTTAGCTCGGGAATCTAGAACTGAAGCTTTCTTT
TRBJ2-7,TRBD1,.,TRBV7-9,CASSTKGGPYEQYF,TGTGCCAGCAGCACTAAAGGGGGCCCCTACGAGCAGTACTTC
TRBJ2-3,.,many,TRBV20-1,CSASLTDTQYF,TGCAGTGCCTCACTCACAGATACGCAGTATTTT